Listed here are 7 T cell receptor beta chains from one sample, sequenced in a study of cytomegalovirus exposure and HLA in healthy donors. The PCR contained 60 Vbeta and 13 Jbeta primers. Sequencing was performed with immunoSEQ multiplex PCR; in TCRdb, only in-frame clones are kept and a portion is missing. The sample shows fewer than 200,000 clones, approximately 80% of them seen only once. The sample consisted of PBMCs. The receptors shown here come from a woman in her 50s in good health and CMV-seropositive.

The J gene is TRBJ2-7, the V gene TRBV4-1; 10 bases match TRBD2. This CDR3 has 17 residues. V was clipped by 4 bases and J by 6 bases; unmatched bases: 15. Germline V gene sequence: CDR1 MGHRA, CDR2 YSYEKL. The CDR3 loop is CASSRGLAVKRGGEQYF. CDR3 bases: TGCGCCAGCAGCCGAGGACTAGCGGTTAAAAGGGGCGGCGAGCAGTACTTC.

The chain links TRBV7-8 to TRBJ2-1; perhaps TRBD2 as D (6 bases). This CDR3 comprises 15 residues. V shed 4 bases and J shed 3 bases, with 13 bases lying between them. Germline CDR1 is SGHVS and CDR2 is FQNEAQ. In DNA form, the CDR3 reads TGTGCCAGCAGCTATAGCGGTGTTAACTACAATGAGCAGTTCTTC. This codes for CASSYSGVNYNEQFF.

The V and J genes are TRBV7-2 and TRBJ2-1; 10 bases are shared with TRBD2. From germline, CDR1 is SGHTA and CDR2 FQGNSA. V shed 1 base and J 8 bases; nucleotides not matched to a gene: 5. The CDR3 has 15 residues. The CDR3 DNA reads TGTGCCAGCAGCTTAGGCCCCGGGACTAGCGATGAGCAGTTCTTC. As protein: CASSLGPGTSDEQFF.

The rearrangement links TRBV5-4 to TRBJ2-5; D possibly corresponds to TRBD2 (5 bases). Germline V lookup: CDR1 SGHNT, CDR2 YYREEE (reference sequence). V gave up 4 bases and J gave up 1 base, with 17 bases separating them. The CDR3 is 16 residues long. The CDR3 here is CASSGVSRTPQETQYF. The CDR3 DNA reads as TGTGCCAGCAGCGGCGTCTCGAGGACTCCCCAAGAGACCCAGTACTTC.

The rearrangement uses TRBV5-8 and TRBJ2-6; 8 bases fit TRBD1. V was clipped by 6 bases and J by 0 bases; unmatched bases: 14. The CDR3 totals 19 residues. Germline CDR1 is SGHTS and CDR2 is YDEGEE. The CDR3 nucleotides read TGTGCCAGCACCCTCAGGGGGCCTCTTTTCTTCTCTGGGGCCAACGTCCTGACTTTC. Translated: CASTLRGPLFFSGANVLTF.

V usage is TRBV15 and J usage is TRBJ1-2, with TRBD1 as a possible D gene (6 bases). Germline CDR1 reads LNHNV; CDR2 reads YYDKDF (reference sequence). V shed 8 bases and J shed 4 bases, with 23 bases lying between them. The CDR3 is 16 amino acids. CDR3 bases: TGTGCCACCCAACCCGGACAGACTTTTGCTTCCTATGGCTACACCTTC. Translated, it gives CATQPGQTFASYGYTF.

This chain links TRBV7-3 with TRBJ2-7, with 8 bases fitting TRBD1. With V trimmed by 5 bases and J by 3 bases, 6 bases remained unmatched. The CDR3 consists of 14 residues. Germline V lookup: CDR1 SGHTA, CDR2 FQGTGA. CDR3 nucleotide sequence: TGTGCCAGCAGCCTGGGACAGGTGGGCTACGAGCAGTACTTC. This encodes CASSLGQVGYEQYF.